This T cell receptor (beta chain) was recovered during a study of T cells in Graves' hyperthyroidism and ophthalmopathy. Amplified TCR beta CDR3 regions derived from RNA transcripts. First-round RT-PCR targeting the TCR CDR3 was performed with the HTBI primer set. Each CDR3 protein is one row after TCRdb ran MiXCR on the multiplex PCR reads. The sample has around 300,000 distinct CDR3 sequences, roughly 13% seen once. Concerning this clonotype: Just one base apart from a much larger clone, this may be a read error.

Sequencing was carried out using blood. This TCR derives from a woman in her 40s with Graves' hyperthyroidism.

CDR3 nucleotides: TGTGCCAGCAGGGTGGGTTCTTCTAACTATGGCTACACCTTC. Encoded protein: CASRVGSSNYGYTF. The gene calls are TRBV27 and TRBJ1-2; D remains ambiguous. V was pared by 6 bases and J by 0 bases, with 11 bases between. The V gene's germline CDR1 is MNHEY and CDR2 SMNVEV (reference sequence). CDR3 size: 14 residues.